This TCR beta chain was found in a study of T-cell memory formation after mild COVID-19. Remarks on this clonotype: Its target is not known.

TCRalpha and TCRbeta libraries used 5'RACE with constant-segment primers and UMIs. TCRdb itself ran the 5' RACE reads through MiXCR, one entry per CDR3 protein. The sample has 200,000 to 250,000 distinct CDR3 sequences, over 9% seen once. Findings of the study overall: That cross-reactive memory joined was suggested by some responding clones appearing in pre-infection memory.

Specimen: PBMCs or a T cell subset sorted from them (not recorded which). This TCR derives from a man aged 18 to 29 who had mild COVID-19 (a few samples of this study predate the infection). Cell type and time point are not known.

The CDR3: CASSDRQTRYNEQFF. DNA for the CDR3: TGTGCCAGCAGTGATCGACAAACACGGTACAATGAGCAGTTCTTC. This chain uses TRBV25-1 with TRBJ2-1, with D unresolved. The CDR3 contains 15 residues. Trimming removed 3 bases from V and 4 bases from J, with 13 bases in between. Germline V lookup: CDR1 MGHDK, CDR2 SYGVNS.